These T cell receptor beta chains were read from a single sample in a study of blood T cells in healthy people across ages. One entry per CDR3 protein results from TCRdb running MiXCR on the 5' RACE reads. The table includes around 870,000 distinct CDR3 sequences, more than 25% detected once. What was sequenced was blood. The receptor set was obtained from an elderly woman in good health. CDR3s include the opening cysteine and the closing phenylalanine or tryptophan. A D gene is named only where the DNA matches it firmly. Size values are once, few and many counts, or a class for expanded clones, and some rows have none.

d_gene: -; len: 14; abundance: many; j_gene: TRBJ1-1; v_gene: TRBV12-3/TRBV12-4; CDR3nt: TGTGCCAGCAGTTTAGGCAGGTGGAACACTGAAGCTTTCTTT; CDR3aa: CASSLGRWNTEAFF
d_gene: -; len: 12; abundance: -; j_gene: TRBJ1-1; v_gene: TRBV6-5; CDR3nt: TGTGCCAGCAGCCCCCCTGGCAGGGGAGCTTTCTTT; CDR3aa: CASSPPGRGAFF
d_gene: -; len: 16; abundance: few; j_gene: TRBJ2-3; v_gene: TRBV20-1; CDR3nt: TGCAGTGCAACTCCGGACTTATCCGAAGCGACAGATACGCAGTATTTT; CDR3aa: CSATPDLSEATDTQYF
d_gene: TRBD1; len: 18; abundance: many; j_gene: TRBJ1-2; v_gene: TRBV6-5; CDR3nt: TGTGCCAGCAGTTACTCATATGGGACAGGGGGCGCGATGGGAGGCTACACCTTC; CDR3aa: CASSYSYGTGGAMGGYTF
d_gene: -; len: 14; abundance: -; j_gene: TRBJ1-4; v_gene: TRBV7-2; CDR3nt: TGTGCCAGCAGCTCCAGACAGATAAATGAAAAACTGTTTTTT; CDR3aa: CASSSRQINEKLFF
d_gene: -; len: 13; abundance: many; j_gene: TRBJ1-6; v_gene: TRBV7-2; CDR3nt: TGTGCCAGCAGCTTAGCGGGCCAAACGCCCCTCCACTTT; CDR3aa: CASSLAGQTPLHF
d_gene: -; len: 13; abundance: few; j_gene: TRBJ1-4; v_gene: TRBV6-1; CDR3nt: TGTGCCAGCCGGACGGCCCGAAATGAAAAACTGTTTTTT; CDR3aa: CASRTARNEKLFF
d_gene: -; len: 13; abundance: few; j_gene: TRBJ1-5; v_gene: TRBV24-1; CDR3nt: TGTGCCACCAGTGTGGCCGCGAATCAGCCCCAGCATTTT; CDR3aa: CATSVAANQPQHF
d_gene: -; len: 15; abundance: -; j_gene: TRBJ2-1; v_gene: TRBV21-1; CDR3nt: TGTGCCAACAGCAAAGTCCGGACAGGGGATTATGAGCAGTTCTTC; CDR3aa: CANSKVRTGDYEQFF
d_gene: -; len: 14; abundance: -; j_gene: TRBJ2-7; v_gene: TRBV20-1; CDR3nt: TGCAGTGCTAGAGATCCCCAGGCCACCTACGAGCAGTACTTC; CDR3aa: CSARDPQATYEQYF
d_gene: TRBD1; len: 13; abundance: -; j_gene: TRBJ2-7; v_gene: TRBV6-1; CDR3nt: TGTGCCAGCAGAACGACAGGGACCTACGAGCAGTACTTC; CDR3aa: CASRTTGTYEQYF
d_gene: -; len: 14; abundance: many; j_gene: TRBJ2-1; v_gene: TRBV14; CDR3nt: TGTGCCAGCAGCCAAGACCATGGGAGGAGGGAGCAGTTCTTC; CDR3aa: CASSQDHGRREQFF
d_gene: -; len: 13; abundance: many; j_gene: TRBJ2-5; v_gene: TRBV6-2/TRBV6-3; CDR3nt: TGTGCCAGCAGTCCCGCAGGTAGAGAGACCCAGTACTTC; CDR3aa: CASSPAGRETQYF
d_gene: -; len: 13; abundance: -; j_gene: TRBJ1-2; v_gene: TRBV6-5; CDR3nt: TGTGCCAGCAGTACCCCGAGGGAGCCCGGCTACACCTTC; CDR3aa: CASSTPREPGYTF
d_gene: -; len: 15; abundance: many; j_gene: TRBJ2-1; v_gene: TRBV7-2; CDR3nt: TGTGCCAGCAGCTTCCCCCTGGGTGCCTACAATGAGCAGTTCTTC; CDR3aa: CASSFPLGAYNEQFF
d_gene: -; len: 15; abundance: few; j_gene: TRBJ2-5; v_gene: TRBV12-5; CDR3nt: TGTGCTAGTGGTTTGTTCCCGGATAGAAAAGAGACCCAGTACTTC; CDR3aa: CASGLFPDRKETQYF
d_gene: TRBD2; len: 16; abundance: few; j_gene: TRBJ2-1; v_gene: TRBV7-9; CDR3nt: TGTGCCAGCAGCTTCGTTAGCGGGGGGGCCGGGGATGAGCAGTTCTTC; CDR3aa: CASSFVSGGAGDEQFF
d_gene: -; len: 16; abundance: -; j_gene: TRBJ1-5; v_gene: TRBV14; CDR3nt: TGTGCCAGCAGCCAAGAGGGGCGGCGGAGCAATCAGCCCCAGCATTTT; CDR3aa: CASSQEGRRSNQPQHF
d_gene: -; len: 14; abundance: few; j_gene: TRBJ1-4; v_gene: TRBV7-9; CDR3nt: TGTGCCAGCAGCTTAGGGACAACTAATGAAAAACTGTTTTTT; CDR3aa: CASSLGTTNEKLFF
d_gene: TRBD2; len: 16; abundance: many; j_gene: TRBJ2-3; v_gene: TRBV5-1; CDR3nt: TGCGCCAGCAGCTTACGGACTAGCGGGTCGGTAGATACGCAGTATTTT; CDR3aa: CASSLRTSGSVDTQYF
d_gene: -; len: 13; abundance: few; j_gene: TRBJ1-6; v_gene: TRBV28; CDR3nt: TGTGGGCTACGTAGCTCCTATAATTCACCCCTCCACTTT; CDR3aa: CGLRSSYNSPLHF
d_gene: TRBD2; len: 16; abundance: -; j_gene: TRBJ2-7; v_gene: TRBV27; CDR3nt: TGTGCCAGCAGTAAATTACGAAAGGGACTAGCGTCCGAGCAGTACTTC; CDR3aa: CASSKLRKGLASEQYF
d_gene: -; len: 15; abundance: few; j_gene: TRBJ2-5; v_gene: TRBV20-1; CDR3nt: TGCAGTGCTAGAGATCGTTGGCTAGCCGGAGAGACCCAGTACTTC; CDR3aa: CSARDRWLAGETQYF
d_gene: TRBD1; len: 18; abundance: -; j_gene: TRBJ2-6; v_gene: TRBV5-6; CDR3nt: TGTGCCAGCAGCTTTGCGGGACAGGTTAGCTCTGGGGCCAACGTCCTGACTTTC; CDR3aa: CASSFAGQVSSGANVLTF
d_gene: TRBD2; len: 16; abundance: many; j_gene: TRBJ2-1; v_gene: TRBV5-1; CDR3nt: TGCGCCAGCAGCTTGGAGGTTAGCGGGGGGGCCGTTGAGCAGTTCTTC; CDR3aa: CASSLEVSGGAVEQFF
d_gene: -; len: 16; abundance: -; j_gene: TRBJ2-4; v_gene: TRBV4-2; CDR3nt: TGTGCCAGCAGCCCGGGACAAGCGCTAGCCAAAAACATTCAGTACTTC; CDR3aa: CASSPGQALAKNIQYF
d_gene: TRBD1; len: 18; abundance: few; j_gene: TRBJ1-4; v_gene: TRBV15; CDR3nt: TGTGCCACCAGCAGAGAAAGACCCTGGGACAGGAATTCATTGAAACTGTTTTTT; CDR3aa: CATSRERPWDRNSLKLFF
d_gene: -; len: 13; abundance: -; j_gene: TRBJ2-7; v_gene: TRBV20-1; CDR3nt: TGCAGTGCTAGAGATGGGGACTTATACGAGCAGTACTTC; CDR3aa: CSARDGDLYEQYF
d_gene: -; len: 14; abundance: -; j_gene: TRBJ2-2; v_gene: TRBV6-5; CDR3nt: TGTGCCAGCAGCCGCCAGGGGTACACCAGGGAGTTGTTTTTT; CDR3aa: CASSRQGYTRELFF
d_gene: TRBD1; len: 16; abundance: many; j_gene: TRBJ2-6; v_gene: TRBV15; CDR3nt: TGTGCCACCAGCAGGGACAGGGTGGTTGGGGCCAACGTCCTGACTTTC; CDR3aa: CATSRDRVVGANVLTF
d_gene: TRBD2; len: 15; abundance: many; j_gene: TRBJ2-5; v_gene: TRBV20-1; CDR3nt: TGCAGTGCTAGAGATCCTAGCGGGGGTTTGGAGACCCAGTACTTC; CDR3aa: CSARDPSGGLETQYF
d_gene: -; len: 14; abundance: many; j_gene: TRBJ2-3; v_gene: TRBV12-3/TRBV12-4; CDR3nt: TGTGCCAGCAGTTTAGTCCTTAAGACAGATACGCAGTATTTT; CDR3aa: CASSLVLKTDTQYF